The rows below give T cell receptor beta chains drawn from one sample of a study of cytomegalovirus exposure and HLA in healthy donors. Produced via immunoSEQ multiplex PCR; TCRdb's table is partial and in-frame only. Of a few hundred thousand clones in the sample, roughly 89% were seen once. Sequences were obtained from PBMCs. These TCRs come from a woman between 18 and 29 years old in good health and CMV-seronegative. Each CDR3 is given with its conserved first and last residue. Fields, in order: J gene, CDR3 length, V gene, CDR3 protein.

TRBJ2-1	16	TRBV7-7	CASSLNHGGGANEQFF
TRBJ2-2	16	TRBV4-3	CASSQGAGVNTGELFF
TRBJ1-2	15	TRBV19	CASSIGAGQGNGYTF
TRBJ1-5	14	TRBV9	CASSPGQDPQPQHF
TRBJ2-7	15	TRBV6-6	CASRIASGGTYEQYF
TRBJ1-4	16	TRBV7-6	CASSHTKFATNEKLFF
TRBJ2-2	13	TRBV5-1	CASSSRGAGELFF
TRBJ1-5	14	TRBV15	CATSSHGQAQPQHF
TRBJ2-1	16	TRBV4-3	CASSQDLAASYNEQFF
TRBJ2-2	16	TRBV4-1	CASSTQGNTNTGELFF
TRBJ2-5	13	TRBV5-1	CASTDTRQETQYF
TRBJ2-3	12	TRBV9	CASSVNGRLQYF
TRBJ2-3	15	TRBV18	CASCDQGARTDTQYF